The 12 T cell receptor beta chains listed next were all sequenced from one sample in a study of cytomegalovirus exposure and HLA in healthy donors. Both 60 Vbeta primers and 13 Jbeta primers went into the PCR. Profiled with immunoSEQ multiplex PCR; TCRdb holds only in-frame clones, not every one. The table includes some 98,000 clones, approximately 70% detected once. Material: PBMCs. These receptors all come from a man between 45 and 60 years old in good health and CMV-seronegative.

This clone was seen a single time. V and J are TRBV5-1 and TRBJ2-3; weak D call: TRBD2 (7 bases). Trimming left V 7 bases short and J 0 bases short, with 12 bases between. This CDR3 is built from 14 residues. Germline V gene data show CDR1 as SGHRS and CDR2 as YFSETQ. CDR3 residues: CASSGGASTDTQYF. In DNA form, the CDR3 reads TGCGCCAGCTCTGGGGGGGCTAGCACAGATACGCAGTATTTT.

The rearrangement joins TRBV5-1 to TRBJ2-1; maybe TRBD2 (6 bases). The CDR3 is made up of 15 amino acids. The ends were cut back, 4 bases at V and 0 bases at J, with 11 bases in the middle. Looked up from germline, CDR1 is SGHRS and CDR2 is YFSETQ. The CDR3 region is CASSRLGYSYNEQFF. The CDR3 bases are TGCGCCAGCAGCCGACTAGGATACTCCTACAATGAGCAGTTCTTC.

This clone was counted only a few times. The chain joins TRBV7-2 to TRBJ1-2; tentatively, D is TRBD1 (6 bases). V was trimmed by 2 bases and J by 8 bases, leaving 15 bases between them. Looked up from germline, CDR1 is SGHTA and CDR2 is FQGNSA. This CDR3 has 14 residues. The CDR3 DNA reads TGTGCCAGCAGCTTAACCGACAGGTCGGAAGGCTACACCTTC. This translates into CASSLTDRSEGYTF.

The chain has TRBV10-2 and TRBJ2-1; 11 bases fit TRBD1. J lost 10 bases, V lost 6 bases, and 8 bases had no gene match. Germline loops: CDR1 WSHSY, CDR2 SAAADI. The CDR3 loop spans 14 amino acids. The CDR3 sequence is CASRDTGQGVEQFF. The CDR3 bases are TGCGCCAGCAGGGACACGGGACAGGGGGTAGAGCAGTTCTTC.

The rearrangement joins TRBV6-5 to TRBJ2-7; 9 bases are a match to TRBD1. The CDR3 spans 14 residues. Trimming cost V 8 bases and J 2 bases; bases outside gene matches: 7. The V gene's germline CDR1 is MNHEY and CDR2 SVGAGI. CDR3 DNA sequence: TGTGCCAGCGCCCCGGGACAGGGAACCTACGAGCAGTACTTC. Its protein is CASAPGQGTYEQYF.

A single count supports this clone. The chain joins TRBV6-4 to TRBJ2-3; TRBD1 matches at 9 bases. This CDR3 is built from 15 residues. Germline CDR1 and CDR2: MRHNA and SNTAGT. With 5 bases clipped from V and 4 bases from J, the junction kept 7 bases outside the gene matches. The CDR3, as DNA: TGTGCCAGCAGTTCGACAGGGGGGAGGGCAGATACGCAGTATTTT. Protein product: CASSSTGGRADTQYF.

This sequence joins TRBV28 and TRBJ1-5; 9 bases align to TRBD1. Germline-derived CDR1 and CDR2 are MDHEN and SYDVKM. The CDR3 is 15 amino acids. The V and J ends lost 4 bases and 7 bases, in that order; junction bases with no gene match: 8. The CDR3 protein is CASSSGTGLTQPQHF. The DNA for the CDR3 is TGTGCCAGCAGTTCGGGGACAGGGCTTACGCAGCCCCAGCATTTT.

V gene TRBV15 combines with J gene TRBJ2-7, with 8 nucleotides matching TRBD1. The V and J ends lost 1 base and 6 bases, in that order; junction bases with no gene match: 5. The CDR3 is 14 residues long. CDR1 is LNHNV, CDR2 YYDKDF, per germline (reference sequence). In DNA form, the CDR3 reads TGTGCCACCAGCAGAGGGACAGGGCAGTTCGAGCAGTACTTC. This gives the protein CATSRGTGQFEQYF.

The chain couples TRBV5-6 to TRBJ2-5; 8 nucleotides match TRBD1. Near its end, the DNA agrees better with TRBJ2-7, so the J call may be wrong. Germline loops: CDR1 SGHDT, CDR2 YYEEEE. The CDR3 consists of 18 residues. In nucleotides, the CDR3 is TGTGCCAGCAGCTTGGCCGAGGGTTTCTGGACAGGGTCCTACGAGCAGTACTTC. Its translation: CASSLAEGFWTGSYEQYF.

This chain links TRBV28 with TRBJ1-1, with 8 bases lining up with TRBD1. V shed 1 base and J 6 bases; nucleotides not matched to a gene: 7. The CDR3 has 15 residues. The germline V gene encodes CDR1 MDHEN and CDR2 SYDVKM. The CDR3 region has the DNA TGTGCCAGCAGTTTATCGGTCAGGGGGCTCCCTGAAGCTTTCTTT. It encodes CASSLSVRGLPEAFF.

The V gene is TRBV7-2, the J gene TRBJ2-1, with 9 bases that match TRBD2. V lost 1 base to trimming and J lost 7 bases; unmatched junction nucleotides: 2. Germline loops: CDR1 SGHTA, CDR2 FQGNSA. The CDR3 contains 14 residues. CDR3 region: CASSLGLAANEQFF. The CDR3 bases are TGTGCCAGCAGCTTAGGACTAGCGGCTAATGAGCAGTTCTTC.

This clone was seen more than once but under ten times. CDR3 nucleotides: TGTGCCAGCAGTGAAAGTTCCGGCAGGGGGTACACTGAAGCTTTCTTT. Translated: CASSESSGRGYTEAFF. The rearrangement uses TRBV6-1 and TRBJ1-1, with 7 bases fitting TRBD1. Germline values: CDR1 MNHNS, CDR2 SASEGT. With 2 bases clipped from V and 3 bases from J, the junction kept 9 bases outside the gene matches. The CDR3 extends over 16 amino acids.